This passage covers 17 T cell receptor beta chains from one sample sequenced in a study of blood T cell repertoires in COVID-19. Sequenced by immunoSEQ multiplex PCR; TCRdb stores in-frame clones only, minus some. The sample carries 60,000 to 85,000 clones, nearly 90% recorded once. Sequenced: peripheral blood. These receptors came from a woman between 50 and 59 years old with COVID-19, enrolled during active disease.

The J gene is TRBJ1-5, the V gene TRBV27, with D unclear. This CDR3 has 16 residues. Between the trimmed V and J ends, which lost 2 bases and 5 bases, there was a span of 16 bases. In germline, CDR1 is MNHEY, CDR2 SMNVEV (reference sequence). CDR3 nucleotides: TGTGCCAGCAGTTTAGGGCCCCCCACCCTCGATCAGCCCCAGCATTTT. It codes for CASSLGPPTLDQPQHF.

The rearrangement uses TRBV10-3 and TRBJ1-5; perhaps TRBD1 as D (5 bases). Trimming cost V 0 bases and J 10 bases, with 16 bases left between them. The length of the CDR3 is 15 residues. Germline-derived CDR1 and CDR2 are ENHRY and SYGVKD. CDR3 in amino acids: CAISESDIRYEPQHF. In DNA form, the CDR3 reads TGTGCCATCAGTGAGTCGGACATAAGGTATGAACCCCAGCATTTT.

This clone was seen a single time. This chain uses TRBV3-1 (or the pseudogene TRBV3-2) with TRBJ2-7, with 7 bases lining up with TRBD1. CDR1 is LGHDT and CDR2 is YNNKEL in the germline V gene (reference sequence). V lost 4 bases, J lost 5 bases, and 8 bases stayed unmatched. CDR3 length: 14 amino acids. This CDR3 reads CASSLWGQPDEQYF. DNA for the CDR3: TGTGCCAGCAGCCTTTGGGGACAGCCCGACGAGCAGTACTTC.

As DNA, the CDR3 is TGTGCCAGCAGTTACTACCGGACAGGGGGCGGAACACCCCTCCACTTT. Protein: CASSYYRTGGGTPLHF. The chain joins TRBV28 to TRBJ1-6; 11 positions agree with TRBD1. This CDR3 has 16 amino acids. Germline-derived CDR1 and CDR2 are MDHEN and SYDVKM. With V trimmed by 4 bases and J by 11 bases, 10 bases remained unmatched.

The rearrangement joins TRBV4-1 to TRBJ2-4, with a possible D match to TRBD1 (6 bases). The CDR3 extends over 18 amino acids. V was trimmed by 1 base and J by 2 bases, leaving 18 bases between them. The germline V gene has CDR1 MGHRA and CDR2 YSYEKL. The CDR3: CASSQGVQGIRTKNIQYF. Here the CDR3 DNA reads TGCGCCAGCAGCCAAGGGGTTCAGGGGATTCGAACCAAAAACATTCAGTACTTC.

This sequence joins TRBV6-5 and TRBJ2-7; the D gene is possibly TRBD1 (5 bases). Germline V gives CDR1 MNHEY, CDR2 SVGAGI. Deletions cut 6 bases from V and 6 bases from J, with 9 bases between. The CDR3 spans 11 residues. This CDR3 is CASSRVGEQYF. Here the CDR3 DNA reads TGTGCCAGCAGCAGGGTGGGCGAGCAGTACTTC.

The chain recombines TRBV7-2 with TRBJ1-5, with 7 bases aligning to TRBD1. Germline V gene data show CDR1 as SGHTA and CDR2 as FQGNSA. The CDR3 is 14 amino acids. After removal of 5 bases from V and 5 bases from J, the junction contained 6 bases not matched to a gene. CDR3 DNA sequence: TGTGCCAGCAGCATTGACAGGGTCGATCAGCCCCAGCATTTT. It codes for CASSIDRVDQPQHF.

The rearrangement joins TRBV7-2 to TRBJ1-5, with D uncertain. In germline, CDR1 is SGHTA, CDR2 FQGNSA. The CDR3 is 16 amino acids. Deletions cut 3 bases from V and 2 bases from J, with 14 bases between. CDR3 DNA sequence: TGTGCCAGCAGCTTGGGTGTGGGAGGAGGCAATCAGCCCCAGCATTTT. Translating it yields CASSLGVGGGNQPQHF.

The chain recombines TRBV6-1 with TRBJ1-4; no firm D call. From germline, CDR1 is MNHNS and CDR2 SASEGT. This CDR3 contains 16 residues. V was trimmed by 3 bases and J by 4 bases, leaving 15 bases between them. CDR3 region: CASSDPQFPVNEKLFF. The CDR3 DNA follows: TGTGCCAGCAGTGACCCTCAGTTCCCCGTTAATGAAAAACTGTTTTTT.

The gene calls are TRBV6-2 or TRBV6-3 and TRBJ2-7; 13 bases fit TRBD2. Germline CDR1 reads MNHEY; CDR2 reads SVGEGT. J lost 4 bases, V lost 5 bases, and 2 bases had no gene match. The CDR3 extends over 14 amino acids. CDR3 residues: CASSRTSGSYEQYF. As DNA, the CDR3 is TGTGCCAGCAGTCGGACTAGCGGGAGTTACGAGCAGTACTTC.

The chain has TRBV27 and TRBJ2-1; maybe TRBD1 (6 bases). The CDR3 consists of 14 residues. Germline V lookup: CDR1 MNHEY, CDR2 SMNVEV (reference sequence). The V gene lost 7 bases and the J gene lost 2 bases, with 12 bases spanning the gap. The CDR3 region is CASTGQGPYNEQFF. The CDR3 DNA sequence: TGTGCCAGCACGGGGCAGGGGCCCTACAATGAGCAGTTCTTC.

V and J are TRBV25-1 and TRBJ1-4; D uncertain. CDR1 and CDR2 from the germline V gene are MGHDK and SYGVNS. The CDR3 extends over 15 amino acids. V lost 3 bases to trimming and J lost 3 bases, with 11 bases between them. In DNA form, the CDR3 reads TGTGCCAGCAGTGATCCAAGACTCCCTAATGAAAAACTGTTTTTT. This gives the protein CASSDPRLPNEKLFF.

The V and J genes are TRBV28 and TRBJ1-2; TRBD1 matches at 8 bases. Trimming removed 11 bases from V and 2 bases from J; junction bases left unmatched: 22. CDR3 size: 18 residues. Germline CDR1 MDHEN, CDR2 SYDVKM. CDR3 sequence reads: CAVTGVTYKDLFNYGYTF. The CDR3 coding sequence is TGTGCCGTGACAGGGGTGACCTATAAGGACCTCTTCAACTATGGCTACACCTTC.

The chain employs TRBV6-2 or TRBV6-3 and TRBJ1-2, with TRBD1 as a possible D gene (6 bases). In germline, CDR1 is MNHEY, CDR2 SVGEGT. This CDR3 region has 14 residues. V lost 4 bases to trimming and J lost 13 bases, with 22 bases between them. DNA for the CDR3: TGTGCCAGCAGTTCATTAAAAACCTCAGGGGCACGCACCTTC. Translating gives CASSSLKTSGARTF.

The chain uses TRBV6-5 and TRBJ2-7; D is unclear. V dropped 10 bases and J dropped 2 bases, with 12 bases sitting between them. Germline V gene data show CDR1 as MNHEY and CDR2 as SVGAGI. The CDR3 length is 12 residues. CDR3 sequence reads: CATRHTPYEQYF. CDR3 nucleotide sequence: TGTGCCACCCGACATACGCCCTACGAGCAGTACTTC.

This chain joins TRBV5-1 and TRBJ2-5; a possible D gene is TRBD2 (7 bases). Germline V gene data show CDR1 as SGHRS and CDR2 as YFSETQ. The CDR3 consists of 14 residues. V was shortened by 4 bases and J by 3 bases, with 13 bases between the two germline ends. The CDR3 region is CASSRGGGEETQYF. The DNA of the CDR3 is TGCGCCAGCAGCCGGGGAGGGGGAGAAGAGACCCAGTACTTC.

The genes are TRBV5-1 and TRBJ2-5; possibly TRBD2 for D (5 bases). V was pared by 2 bases and J by 3 bases, with 11 bases between. Per germline, CDR1 SGHRS and CDR2 YFSETQ. There are 14 residues in the CDR3. The CDR3 loop is CASSLLDGEETQYF. The CDR3 coding sequence is TGCGCCAGCAGCTTACTGGACGGGGAAGAGACCCAGTACTTC.